The source of this TCR beta chain is a study of early T cells in non-severe SARS-CoV-2 infection. Study-level results: Anti-spike CD8 specificities were favored by VDJdb matching, whose results missed private and CD4 specificities.

This clonotype was found many times. Its antigen is unidentified. After removal of 2 bases from V and 8 bases from J, the junction contained 1 base not matched to a gene. From germline, CDR1 is LNHDA and CDR2 SQIVND (reference sequence). The CDR3 has 13 residues. Researchers attached unique molecular identifiers to individual cDNA molecules. TCRdb passed the 5' RACE reads through MiXCR, listing each CDR3 protein once. The sample holds about 46,000 distinct CDR3 sequences, 5% to 6.5% seen once. Specimen: whole blood, collected at baseline. This chain joins TRBV19 and TRBJ2-1; 9 bases fit TRBD2. The receptor was derived from an adult who was a healthcare worker with PCR-confirmed SARS-CoV-2 infection or an uninfected control (not recorded which). In nucleotides, the CDR3 is TGTGCCAGTAGTATACAGCGGGAGGATGAGCAGTTCTTC. It translates to CASSIQREDEQFF.